The 27 T cell receptor beta chains given below trace back to one sample, sequenced in a study of a mutant IDH1 vaccine in newly diagnosed glioma (dated by TCRdb to about 2021). The sample's time point, from its label and the paper: week 23, last vaccination. A 20-mer mutant IDH1 peptide at 300 micrograms in Montanide made up each vaccine dose, which was injected subcutaneously together with topical imiquimod. The library was generated by the immunoSEQ multiplex PCR assay. As stored in TCRdb, this immuneACCESS dataset retains in-frame rearrangements with V and J assigned. A fraction of the clones does not appear; measured against another copy, unresolved V genes explain less than half of the discrepancy, and the remainder lacks a known reason. For this sample there are about 43,000 clones; 84% appear just once. The top ten clonotypes cover 2% to 2.5% of the sample. Their recognized antigens are unknown.

The sequencing used PBMCs, collected from a glioma patient whose treatment included an IDH1 peptide vaccine. The receptors derive from a woman aged 18-30 years with glioma. Some clones in this sample may be carry-over from other donors' samples.

In this sample, this clone turned up a few times. This chain links TRBV7-9 with TRBJ1-1, with D maybe TRBD1 (5 bases). Trimming left V 3 bases short and J 2 bases short, with 10 bases between. The CDR3 runs to 14 residues. Germline V gene lookup returns CDR1 SEHNR and CDR2 FQNEAQ (reference sequence). The CDR3 bases are TGTGCCAGCAGCTTGGGGCCTATTAACACTGAAGCTTTCTTT. Its protein is CASSLGPINTEAFF. Together with reference TRBV7-9 and TRBJ1-1, the CDR3 gives the full variable domain: DTGVSQNPRHKITKRGQNVTFRCDPISEHNRLYWYRQTLGQGPEFLTYFQNEAQLEKSRLLSDRFSAERPKGSFSTLEIQRTEQGDSAMYLCASSLGPINTEAFFGQGTRLTVV.

This clone was seen a handful of times. This chain joins TRBV4-1 and TRBJ1-5, with D tentatively TRBD1 (6 bases). Germline-derived CDR1 and CDR2 are MGHRA and YSYEKL. The CDR3 has 14 residues. V was pared by 0 bases and J by 7 bases, with 10 bases between. The chain's CDR3 is CASSQEGARQPQHF. The CDR3 region has the DNA TGCGCCAGCAGCCAAGAGGGGGCTAGGCAGCCCCAGCATTTT.

The rearrangement uses TRBV7-8 and TRBJ2-2, with 11 bases matching TRBD2. V was pared by 5 bases and J by 4 bases, with 3 bases of the junction left unmatched. Germline CDR1 reads SGHVS; CDR2 reads FQNEAQ. The CDR3 contains 15 residues. The DNA of the CDR3 is TGTGCCAGCAGCGCGGGACTAGCGGCCACCGGGGAGCTGTTTTTT. This codes for CASSAGLAATGELFF.

V and J are TRBV2 and TRBJ1-5; no definite D call. Germline V gives CDR1 SNHLY, CDR2 FYNNEI. V was shortened by 4 bases and J by 0 bases, with 7 bases between the two germline ends. This CDR3 region has 14 residues. The chain's CDR3 is CASSGQYSNQPQHF. The CDR3 DNA follows: TGTGCCAGCAGTGGGCAGTATAGCAATCAGCCCCAGCATTTT. Full variable domain (outside the CDR3, taken from reference TRBV2 and TRBJ1-5): EPEVTQTPSHQVTQMGQEVILRCVPISNHLYFYWYRQILGQKVEFLVSFYNNEISEKSEIFDDQFSVERPDGSNFTLKIRSTKLEDSAMYFCASSGQYSNQPQHFGDGTRLSIL.

This sequence joins TRBV9 and TRBJ2-7, with D tentatively TRBD1 (5 bases). Germline-derived CDR1 and CDR2 are SGDLS and YYNGEE. This CDR3 comprises 14 residues. V lost 0 bases and J lost 2, with 9 bases in between. The CDR3 region has the DNA TGTGCCAGCAGCGTAGGGGCGGACACCTACGAGCAGTACTTC. The encoded protein is CASSVGADTYEQYF.

This clone was detected only once. J is TRBJ2-7 and V is TRBV9; a weak D match, TRBD2 (5 bases). V shed 7 bases and J shed 7 bases, with 15 bases lying between them. This CDR3 spans 12 amino acids. Germline CDR1 and CDR2: SGDLS and YYNGEE. CDR3 loop: CASGAGSGEQYF. The CDR3 DNA reads TGTGCCAGCGGCGCAGGTTCGGGGGAGCAGTACTTC.

The genes are TRBV10-3 and TRBJ1-1, with no clear D. V dropped 2 bases and J dropped 1 base, with 8 bases sitting between them. This CDR3 region has 14 residues. Germline-derived CDR1 and CDR2 are ENHRY and SYGVKD. The chain's CDR3 is CAISERPGNTEAFF. CDR3 sequence (DNA): TGTGCCATCAGTGAGAGGCCGGGGAACACTGAAGCTTTCTTT.

The chain couples TRBV7-9 to TRBJ1-1; no definite D call. Germline CDR1 is SEHNR and CDR2 is FQNEAQ (reference sequence). The CDR3 contains 13 residues. V was pared by 6 bases and J by 8 bases, with 16 bases between. CDR3 protein: CASRPSTGSEAFF. In DNA form, the CDR3 reads TGTGCCAGCAGGCCCTCCACGGGTTCAGAAGCTTTCTTT.

The chain carries TRBV7-2 and TRBJ2-2, with 13 bases fitting TRBD2. The length of the CDR3 is 17 residues. With 3 bases clipped from V and 1 base from J, the junction kept 2 bases outside the gene matches. Germline CDR1 is SGHTA and CDR2 is FQGNSA. The CDR3 loop reads CASSLRLAGGNTGELFF. The CDR3 DNA reads TGTGCCAGCAGCTTGAGACTAGCGGGGGGGAACACCGGGGAGCTGTTTTTT.

This clone was counted a few times. V is TRBV6-5 and J is TRBJ1-1; D is undetermined. CDR3 length equals 11 residues. CDR1 and CDR2 from the germline V gene are MNHEY and SVGAGI. V lost 8 bases and J 5 bases, leaving 9 bases between the germline ends. The CDR3 bases are TGTGCCAGCGGGCTAGGTACTGAAGCTTTCTTT. The encoded protein is CASGLGTEAFF.

This sequence joins TRBV6-4 and TRBJ2-2; D may correspond to TRBD1 or TRBD2 (6 bases each). CDR3 size: 15 residues. Germline V gives CDR1 MRHNA, CDR2 SNTAGT. V was pared by 6 bases and J by 1 base, with 12 bases between. CDR3 loop: CASSPQGGNTGELFF. In DNA form, the CDR3 reads TGTGCCAGCAGCCCACAGGGAGGGAACACCGGGGAGCTGTTTTTT.

The V and J genes are TRBV25-1 and TRBJ1-1; D is perhaps TRBD1 (5 bases). Trimming took 3 bases from V and 0 from J, leaving 11 bases between them. Germline loops: CDR1 MGHDK, CDR2 SYGVNS. The CDR3 consists of 15 residues. CDR3: CASSDTGLMNTEAFF. The CDR3 nucleotides read TGTGCCAGCAGTGACACAGGACTCATGAACACTGAAGCTTTCTTT.

This chain joins TRBV5-1 and TRBJ1-6; D gene uncertain. Germline lookup yields CDR1 SGHRS and CDR2 YFSETQ. V gave up 3 bases and J gave up 0 bases, with 10 bases separating them. This CDR3 region has 16 residues. CDR3 sequence: CASSWTESSYNSPLHF. CDR3 sequence (DNA): TGCGCCAGCAGCTGGACGGAAAGCTCCTATAATTCACCCCTCCACTTT.

The V call is TRBV5-4, the J call TRBJ2-5; no clear D gene. Trimming left V 3 bases short and J 4 bases short, with 10 bases between. This CDR3 is built from 13 residues. In germline, CDR1 is SGHNT, CDR2 YYREEE (reference sequence). The CDR3 protein is CASSSWTGETQYF. Written as DNA, the CDR3 is TGTGCCAGCAGCTCCTGGACGGGAGAGACCCAGTACTTC. Full variable domain (remainder filled in from reference TRBV5-4 and TRBJ2-5): ETGVTQSPTHLIKTRGQQVTLRCSSQSGHNTVSWYQQALGQGPQFIFQYYREEENGRGNFPPRFSGLQFPNYSSELNVNALELDDSALYLCASSSWTGETQYFGPGTRLLVL.

The V gene is TRBV25-1, the J gene TRBJ2-3; a weak D match, TRBD1 (5 bases). The CDR3 has 12 residues. The ends were cut back, 6 bases at V and 2 bases at J, with 6 bases in the middle. Per the germline V gene, CDR1 is MGHDK and CDR2 is SYGVNS. The CDR3 loop is CASRGDTDTQYF. CDR3 DNA sequence: TGTGCCAGCAGAGGGGACACAGATACGCAGTATTTT.

The V and J genes are TRBV11-2 and TRBJ2-7; possibly TRBD2 for D (6 bases). V was shortened by 5 bases and J by 6 bases, with 14 bases between the two germline ends. The CDR3 consists of 13 residues. Germline V gene lookup returns CDR1 SGHAT and CDR2 FQNNGV. CDR3: CASSPRVGGEQYF. The CDR3 DNA follows: TGTGCCAGCAGCCCGCGGGTGGGGGGCGAGCAGTACTTC. Full variable domain (outside the CDR3, taken from reference TRBV11-2 and TRBJ2-7): EAGVAQSPRYKIIEKRQSVAFWCNPISGHATLYWYQQILGQGPKLLIQFQNNGVVDDSQLPKDRFSAERLKGVDSTLKIQPAKLEDSAVYLCASSPRVGGEQYFGPGTRLTVT.

The chain combines TRBV7-9 with TRBJ1-1, with no clear D. The CDR3 spans 16 residues. The germline V and J ends were trimmed by 0 bases and 3 bases, with 14 bases remaining between them. Germline V CDR1 and CDR2: SEHNR, FQNEAQ (reference sequence). This CDR3 is CASSLALVQTDTEAFF. The CDR3 coding sequence is TGTGCCAGCAGCTTAGCCCTAGTACAGACCGACACTGAAGCTTTCTTT.

The chain has TRBV13 and TRBJ2-1, with D perhaps matching TRBD2 (6 bases). CDR1 is PRHDT, CDR2 FYEKMQ, per germline (reference sequence). The length of the CDR3 is 16 residues. The ends were cut back, 5 bases at V and 2 bases at J, with 16 bases in the middle. The CDR3 sequence: CASSPGVRAPYNEQFF. Written as DNA, the CDR3 is TGTGCCAGCAGCCCGGGGGTACGAGCCCCCTACAATGAGCAGTTCTTC.

A few counts support this clone. V is TRBV7-2 and J is TRBJ1-1; the D is unclear. The CDR3 loop spans 14 amino acids. V gave up 4 bases and J gave up 4 bases, with 13 bases separating them. Germline V CDR1 and CDR2: SGHTA, FQGNSA. CDR3 loop: CASSSGLVTTEAFF. CDR3 sequence (DNA): TGTGCCAGCAGCTCAGGTCTGGTTACCACTGAAGCTTTCTTT.

The chain carries TRBV29-1 and TRBJ1-2, with a weak D call TRBD1 (5 bases). CDR1 is SQVTM, CDR2 ANQGSEA, per germline. The CDR3 has 12 amino acids. The CDR3 spells CTYGAGNYGYTF. The CDR3 nucleotides read TGCACCTATGGGGCGGGGAACTATGGCTACACCTTC. The full variable domain, in which reference TRBV29-1 and TRBJ1-2 provide the parts outside the CDR3, is SAVISQKPSRDICQRGTSLTIQCQVDSQVTMMFWYRQQPGQSLTLIATANQGSEATYESGFVIDKFPISRPNLTFSTLTVSNMSPEDSSIYLCTYGAGNYGYTFGSGTRLTVV.

This clone was observed a handful of times. The chain has TRBV2 and TRBJ1-5; D gene ambiguous. The CDR3 sequence is 13 residues long. Trimming left V 8 bases short and J 0 bases short, with 8 bases between. Germline loops: CDR1 SNHLY, CDR2 FYNNEI. The CDR3 coding sequence is TGTGCCAGCGGCCTCAATAGCAATCAGCCCCAGCATTTT. Translation: CASGLNSNQPQHF.

J is TRBJ2-1 and V is TRBV7-8; D may match TRBD1 or TRBD2 (5 bases each). The CDR3 consists of 14 residues. V was cut by 5 bases and J by 7 bases, with 15 bases left in between. From germline, CDR1 is SGHVS and CDR2 FQNEAQ. The CDR3 is CASSTGLEQNEQFF. As DNA, the CDR3 is TGTGCCAGCAGCACGGGGCTAGAGCAGAATGAGCAGTTCTTC.

J is TRBJ2-7 and V is TRBV27, with 11 bases fitting TRBD1. Germline-derived CDR1 and CDR2 are MNHEY and SMNVEV (reference sequence). This CDR3 spans 15 amino acids. J was trimmed by 4 bases and V by 6 bases; bases with no gene match: 8. CDR3 nucleotide sequence: TGTGCCAGCAGCAAGGGACAGGGGGTCGCTTACGAGCAGTACTTC. This translates into CASSKGQGVAYEQYF.

This clone occurred a few times. This chain joins TRBV7-9 and TRBJ2-2; no clear D gene. Germline V CDR1 and CDR2: SEHNR, FQNEAQ (reference sequence). V shed 1 base and J shed 6 bases, with 3 bases lying between them. The CDR3 extends over 12 amino acids. The CDR3 DNA follows: TGTGCCAGCAGCTTAGGAGCCGGGGAGCTGTTTTTT. Protein sequence: CASSLGAGELFF.

This chain connects TRBV29-1 to TRBJ2-7; D unclear. Germline lookup yields CDR1 SQVTM and CDR2 ANQGSEA. Trimming left V 3 bases short and J 2 bases short, with 5 bases between. CDR3 length: 11 residues. In DNA form, the CDR3 reads TGCAGCGTTGACGCCGCCTACGAGCAGTACTTC. Its translation: CSVDAAYEQYF.

The V gene is TRBV18, the J gene TRBJ1-2; possibly TRBD1 for D (5 bases). Trimming took 2 bases from V and 8 from J, leaving 21 bases between them. Germline assignment: CDR1 KGHSH and CDR2 LQKENI. This CDR3 is built from 16 residues. The CDR3 sequence: CASSPTPGRKSPGYTF. The CDR3 coding sequence is TGTGCCAGCTCACCAACCCCGGGACGCAAATCCCCCGGCTACACCTTC.

CDR3 residues: CASSLVQGSLTEAFF. The CDR3, as DNA: TGTGCCAGCAGCTTAGTTCAGGGGTCTCTCACTGAAGCTTTCTTT. The rearrangement links TRBV11-2 to TRBJ1-1, with a possible D match to TRBD1 (6 bases). The CDR3 loop spans 15 amino acids. The germline CDR1 and CDR2 sequences are SGHAT and FQNNGV. The ends were cut back, 1 base at V and 4 bases at J, with 13 bases in the middle.